What follows are 27 T cell receptor beta chains derived from one specimen sequenced in a study of T cell clonality in common variable immunodeficiency. The table came from immunoSEQ multiplex PCR; TCRdb's copy has only in-frame clones and leaves some out. The sample has 25,000 to 35,000 clones, none seen only once. Input material: peripheral blood mononuclear cells. The origin of the receptors is a person aged 18-70 years in good health.

This clone was seen many times. The read terminates 3 residues ahead of where the CDR3 ends, so the germline J gene completes it. The V and J genes are TRBV5-1 and TRBJ1-2; tentatively, D is TRBD1 (6 bases). Germline V lookup: CDR1 SGHRS, CDR2 YFSETQ. The CDR3 runs to 16 residues. With 3 bases removed from V and 0 bases from J, the gap between germline ends came to 15 bases. The CDR3 protein is CASSWGNRAPNYGYTF. CDR3 DNA, as far as it was read: TGCGCCAGCAGCTGGGGCAACAGGGCTCCTAACTATGGC.

Many counts were recorded for this clone. The CDR3 goes on 3 residues after the read ends, and that part is filled in from the germline J gene. This chain connects TRBV7-2 to TRBJ2-7; 9 bases map to TRBD2. The ends lost 5 bases at V and 0 bases at J; junction bases unmatched: 5. Germline CDR1 SGHTA, CDR2 FQGNSA. This CDR3 contains 15 residues. CDR3 region: CASSDSGGPSYEQYF. The part of the CDR3 DNA that was read is TGTGCCAGCAGCGATAGCGGGGGTCCCTCCTACGAG.

This clone was seen at least ten times. The read terminates 3 residues before the CDR3 end, so the remaining end is supplied by the germline J gene. This chain connects TRBV20-1 to TRBJ2-7; perhaps TRBD1 as D (6 bases). Germline assignment: CDR1 DFQATT and CDR2 SNEGSKA (reference sequence). The CDR3 runs 13 residues. V shed 3 bases and J shed 5 bases, with 14 bases lying between them. The CDR3 protein is CSASRGSGDEQYF. Incomplete CDR3 DNA: TGCAGTGCTAGTAGGGGGAGTGGTGACGAG.

This clone was picked up many times. The CDR3 end falls 3 residues outside the read, so it is completed with the germline J gene. The rearrangement joins TRBV5-1 to TRBJ2-3; TRBD2 matches 7 bases. This CDR3 comprises 16 residues. Unmatched junction bases numbered 11, after V lost 2 bases and J lost 5 bases. In germline, CDR1 is SGHRS, CDR2 YFSETQ. CDR3 DNA (partial): TGCGCCAGCAGCTTTGGAGCGGGGCCACCCCGAGATACG. This encodes CASSFGAGPPRDT. Given in full, the CDR3 is CASSFGAGPPRDTQYF.

This clone was detected ten times or more. From the germline J gene comes the end of the CDR3, since the read stops 3 residues before it. This sequence joins TRBV7-3 and TRBJ2-1; 10 nucleotides agree with TRBD2. Trimming removed 2 bases from V and 8 bases from J; junction bases left unmatched: 3. The CDR3 runs 14 residues. Germline-derived CDR1 and CDR2 are SGHTA and FQGTGA. The sequenced CDR3 bases are TGTGCCAGCAGCTTAGAGCGGGGGGGCTATGAG. This translates into CASSLERGGYE. The full CDR3 sequence reads CASSLERGGYEQFF.

At least ten counts were recorded for this clone. The sequence runs out 3 residues before the end of the CDR3; the remainder is reconstructed from the germline J gene. The chain is built from TRBV7-6 and TRBJ1-2; D may be TRBD1 (5 bases). This CDR3 is built from 15 residues. Germline assignment: CDR1 SGHVS and CDR2 FNYEAQ. This CDR3 is CASSLAGPKGGGYTF. Incomplete CDR3 DNA: TGTGCCAGCAGCTTAGCGGGGCCTAAAGGTGGCGGC.

Ten or more counts support this clone. Read data end 3 residues before the CDR3 end; the end is taken from the germline J gene. This chain uses TRBV15 with TRBJ1-1; possibly TRBD1 for D (6 bases). Germline lookup yields CDR1 LNHNV and CDR2 YYDKDF (reference sequence). The CDR3 is 13 amino acids. The CDR3 protein is CATSPTGGSSAFF. Partial CDR3 DNA: TGTGCCACCAGCCCCACGGGGGGCTCTTCG.

In this sample, this clone turned up many times. From the germline J gene comes the end of the CDR3, since the read stops 3 residues before it. This chain connects TRBV2 to TRBJ2-5; D is undetermined. Trimming removed 8 bases at V and 5 bases at J, with 9 bases between. This CDR3 contains 11 residues. Germline V lookup: CDR1 SNHLY, CDR2 FYNNEI. CDR3 protein: CASEERETQYF. CDR3 bases read: TGTGCCAGCGAAGAAAGGGAGACC. The variable domain in full, completed from reference TRBV2 and TRBJ2-5, reads EPEVTQTPSHQVTQMGQEVILRCVPISNHLYFYWYRQILGQKVEFLVSFYNNEISEKSEIFDDQFSVERPDGSNFTLKIRSTKLEDSAMYFCASEERETQYFGPGTRLLVL.

This clone was seen ten or more times. The read ends 3 residues shy of where the CDR3 ends; the end is completed using the germline J gene. The genes are TRBV5-1 and TRBJ1-4; 8 positions match TRBD1. Germline values: CDR1 SGHRS, CDR2 YFSETQ. After removal of 5 bases from V and 0 bases from J, the junction contained 9 bases not matched to a gene. CDR3 size: 17 residues. Partial CDR3 DNA: TGCGCCAGCAGTCCCCTGGGACAGGCTTCAACTAATGAAAAA. This translates into CASSPLGQASTNEK. In full, the CDR3 reads CASSPLGQASTNEKLFF.

This clone was observed at least ten times. The sequenced fragment ends 3 residues before the CDR3 boundary, so the rest is inferred from the germline J gene. The V call is TRBV29-1, the J call TRBJ1-1, with D possibly TRBD1 on 5 matching bases. The V gene's germline CDR1 is SQVTM and CDR2 ANQGSEA. The CDR3 spans 12 residues. Partial CDR3 DNA: TGCAGTGCTAAGGGGCGTGTAGCTGAA. Protein sequence: CSAKGRVAE. The full CDR3 protein is CSAKGRVAEAFF.

This clone was counted a few times. The read finishes 3 residues shy of the CDR3 end, and the germline J gene is used to complete it. This chain links TRBV7-3 with TRBJ1-2; no reliable D call. CDR3 size: 14 residues. Germline values: CDR1 SGHTA, CDR2 FQGTGA. Trimming cost V 0 bases and J 2 bases, with 7 bases left between them. The CDR3 spells CASSLTAGNYGYTF. CDR3 DNA (partial): TGTGCCAGCAGCTTAACGGCGGGAAACTATGGC.

This clone was seen more than once but under ten times. The read terminates 3 residues before the CDR3 end, so the remaining end is supplied by the germline J gene. The chain is built from TRBV7-2 and TRBJ2-7; TRBD1 matches 7 bases. This CDR3 comprises 15 residues. Germline CDR1 is SGHTA and CDR2 is FQGNSA. V lost 4 bases, J lost 3 bases, and 9 bases stayed unmatched. CDR3 region: CASSSNDRVGYEQYF. CDR3 DNA, as far as it was read: TGTGCCAGCAGCTCCAACGACAGGGTCGGCTACGAG.

This clone was counted only a few times. With the read ending 3 residues before the CDR3 end, the germline J gene is used to fill in that end. V is TRBV6-2 or TRBV6-3 and J is TRBJ1-5; 10 bases are shared with TRBD1. The CDR3 totals 14 residues. Germline assignment: CDR1 MNHEY and CDR2 SVGEGT. Germline trimming cut 5 bases from V and 5 bases from J; bases unmatched to any gene: 3. This chain's CDR3 is CASSGDRGYQPQHF. The CDR3 DNA, read in part, is TGTGCCAGCAGTGGGGACAGGGGCTATCAGCCC.

This clone occurred many times. The CDR3 region is CASSPQTGVITEAFF. The CDR3 bases that were read are TGTGCCAGCAGCCCCCAGACAGGGGTGATCACTGAA. The chain carries TRBV7-3 and TRBJ1-1, with 8 bases lining up with TRBD1. The CDR3 is cut off 3 residues early in the read; its end comes from the germline J gene. V trimming: 5 bases; J trimming: 4 bases; junction bases outside the gene matches: 9. Germline V lookup: CDR1 SGHTA, CDR2 FQGTGA. The CDR3 consists of 15 residues.

This clone was seen at least ten times. The read falls 3 residues short of the CDR3 end, and the missing part is taken from the germline J gene. This rearrangement joins TRBV20-1 to TRBJ2-3, with 8 bases fitting TRBD2. The CDR3 covers 15 residues. Trimming removed 3 bases from V and 0 bases from J; junction bases left unmatched: 5. Germline V gene data show CDR1 as DFQATT and CDR2 as SNEGSKA (reference sequence). CDR3 DNA (partial): TGCAGTGCTAGTCGGAGCGGGGGAAGCACAGATACG. It codes for CSASRSGGSTDT. The complete CDR3 sequence is CSASRSGGSTDTQYF.

Ten or more counts support this clone. The read ends 3 residues shy of where the CDR3 ends; the end is completed using the germline J gene. The V and J genes are TRBV2 and TRBJ1-4; D perhaps matches TRBD1 (5 bases). V was trimmed by 8 bases and J by 4 bases, leaving 14 bases between them. The germline V gene has CDR1 SNHLY and CDR2 FYNNEI. The CDR3 is 14 amino acids. CDR3 bases read: TGTGCCAGCTGCAAGACAGCCCTTAATGAAAAA. This sequence encodes CASCKTALNEK. The entire CDR3 protein is CASCKTALNEKLFF. The full variable domain, with the rest looked up from reference TRBV2 and TRBJ1-4, is EPEVTQTPSHQVTQMGQEVILRCVPISNHLYFYWYRQILGQKVEFLVSFYNNEISEKSEIFDDQFSVERPDGSNFTLKIRSTKLEDSAMYFCASCKTALNEKLFFGSGTQLSVL.

Ten or more counts support this clone. Coverage ceases 3 residues before the CDR3 finishes, and the germline J gene fills in the end. The chain combines TRBV7-2 with TRBJ1-6; 9 bases match TRBD1. The CDR3 sequence is 15 residues long. Per the germline V gene, CDR1 is SGHTA and CDR2 is FQGNSA. With V trimmed by 1 base and J by 9 bases, 4 bases remained unmatched. The sequenced CDR3 bases are TGTGCCAGCAGCTTAGGGGACAGGGAGTTTTCACCC. Translated, it gives CASSLGDREFSP. The whole CDR3 protein is CASSLGDREFSPLHF. Drawing the rest from reference TRBV7-2 and TRBJ1-6, the complete variable domain is GAGVSQSPSNKVTEKGKDVELRCDPISGHTALYWYRQSLGQGLEFLIYFQGNSAPDKSGLPSDRFSAERTGGSVSTLTIQRTQQEDSAVYLCASSLGDREFSPLHFGNGTRLTVT.

At least ten counts were recorded for this clone. The CDR3 end falls 3 residues outside the read, so it is completed with the germline J gene. The V and J genes are TRBV5-1 and TRBJ1-5, with unresolved D. The V end was cut by 0 bases, the J end by 5 bases, with 6 bases between. Germline V gene lookup returns CDR1 SGHRS and CDR2 YFSETQ. The CDR3 consists of 13 residues. CDR3 sequence: CASSLDRYQPQHF. The CDR3 DNA, read in part, is TGCGCCAGCAGCTTGGATAGATATCAGCCC.

This clone was found many times. From the germline J gene comes the end of the CDR3, since the read stops 3 residues before it. The same CDR3 arises from other DNA sequences in this sample as well. This sequence joins TRBV7-9 and TRBJ2-3, with D perhaps TRBD2 (6 bases). The CDR3 totals 13 residues. Trimming left V 3 bases short and J 6 bases short, with 10 bases between. CDR1 and CDR2 (germline): SEHNR, FQNEAQ (reference sequence). The sequenced part of the CDR3 DNA is TGTGCCAGCAGCTTGTCTGGGGGGGATACG. This translates into CASSLSGGDT. The whole CDR3 sequence is CASSLSGGDTQYF.

This clone showed up many times. The read stops 3 residues short of the end of the CDR3; the missing end is completed from the germline J gene. J is TRBJ1-2 and V is TRBV2, with a tentative D call TRBD1 (6 bases). The CDR3 runs to 13 residues. V was shortened by 7 bases and J by 4 bases, with 13 bases between the two germline ends. Germline CDR1 and CDR2: SNHLY and FYNNEI. Incomplete CDR3 DNA: TGTGCCAGCATTTTTCTCAGGGGCTATGGC. Translated: CASIFLRGYG. The full CDR3 sequence reads CASIFLRGYGYTF.

This clone has ten or more counts. Sequencing ends 3 residues short of the CDR3 end; the germline J gene provides the rest. The rearrangement links TRBV7-3 to TRBJ1-2; 11 bases fit TRBD1. CDR1 is SGHTA, CDR2 FQGTGA, per germline. CDR3 length: 14 residues. The CDR3 sequence is CASGEPGQGDGYTF. The sequenced part of the CDR3 DNA is TGTGCCAGCGGAGAACCGGGACAGGGGGACGGC.

This clone was picked up many times. Read coverage stops 3 residues before the CDR3 terminus; the germline J gene supplies the remainder. V usage is TRBV2 and J usage is TRBJ2-6; possibly TRBD1 for D (6 bases). The CDR3 has 15 amino acids. Germline V gives CDR1 SNHLY, CDR2 FYNNEI. V lost 8 bases to trimming and J lost 0 bases, with 11 bases between them. The sequenced CDR3 bases are TGTGCCAGCGGGACAAGATTCTCTGGGGCCAACGTC. Its protein is CASGTRFSGANV. Given in full, the CDR3 is CASGTRFSGANVLTF.

This clone appeared many times. Read data end 3 residues before the CDR3 end; the end is taken from the germline J gene. The chain couples TRBV6-2 or TRBV6-3 to TRBJ2-7; a weak D match, TRBD2 (5 bases). Germline CDR1 and CDR2: MNHEY and SVGEGT. The CDR3 sequence is 13 residues long. V shed 2 bases and J shed 3 bases, with 8 bases lying between them. This CDR3 reads CASSYAGVYEQYF. The part of the CDR3 DNA that was read is TGTGCCAGCAGTTACGCGGGTGTCTACGAG.

This clone has at least ten counts. The CDR3 end falls 3 residues outside the read, so it is completed with the germline J gene. The chain carries TRBV20-1 and TRBJ1-6; 7 bases align to TRBD1. J was trimmed by 7 bases and V by 4 bases; bases with no gene match: 4. This CDR3 contains 13 residues. Germline V gene sequence: CDR1 DFQATT, CDR2 SNEGSKA (reference sequence). The DNA read from the CDR3 is TGCAGTGCTAACAGGGGTGGAAATTCACCC. This gives the protein CSANRGGNSP. The full CDR3 reads CSANRGGNSPLHF.

This clone was seen a handful of times. The CDR3 end is not reached by the read, which stops 3 residues before it; the germline J gene fills it in. V gene TRBV20-1 combines with J gene TRBJ2-1, with 15 bases that match TRBD2. The junction had 10 bases not matched to a gene; V was cut back by 3 bases and J by 1 base. The CDR3 spans 19 residues. Germline-derived CDR1 and CDR2 are DFQATT and SNEGSKA (reference sequence). CDR3 bases read: TGCAGTGCTAGCCACTCGGGACTAGCGGGGGGTAGATCCTACAATGAG. It translates to CSASHSGLAGGRSYNE. The complete CDR3 protein is CSASHSGLAGGRSYNEQFF.

Turning to this clone: The read stops 3 residues short of the end of the CDR3; the missing end is completed from the germline J gene. The V call is TRBV11-2, the J call TRBJ2-7, with D possibly being TRBD2 (5 bases). Germline assignment: CDR1 SGHAT and CDR2 FQNNGV. Deletions cut 5 bases from V and 0 bases from J, with 14 bases between. The CDR3 consists of 15 residues. The sequenced part of the CDR3 DNA is TGTGCCAGCAGCCCCGAGGGCCGGAGCTCCTACGAG. Translation gives CASSPEGRSSYE. The full-length CDR3 reads as CASSPEGRSSYEQYF.

In its sample, this clone was seen many times. The sequence runs out 3 residues before the end of the CDR3; the remainder is reconstructed from the germline J gene. The chain joins TRBV20-1 to TRBJ1-2; TRBD1 is a possible D gene (5 bases). V was shortened by 5 bases and J by 6 bases, with 22 bases between the two germline ends. Germline V gives CDR1 DFQATT, CDR2 SNEGSKA (reference sequence). The CDR3 has 15 amino acids. This CDR3 reads CSADLTEGRMHGYTF. The sequenced part of the CDR3 DNA is TGCAGTGCTGACCTTACGGAGGGGAGGATGCATGGC.